Presented here are 21 T cell receptor beta chains from one specimen sequenced in a study of blood T cells in healthy people across ages. A J-beta primer mix and a sample-barcoded 5' primer were used in a second PCR of roughly 6 to 11 cycles. TCRdb analysed the 5' RACE reads with MiXCR anew, one entry per CDR3 protein. The sample comprises 1.2 million to 1.5 million distinct CDR3 sequences, almost 60% of which are singletons, and 6.5% to 8% rests with the top ten. Sequencing used blood. The receptor source for this set is a man younger than 35 in good health.

The gene calls are TRBV7-8 and TRBJ2-3; D not resolved. Trimming left V 2 bases short and J 3 bases short, with 12 bases between. Germline CDR1 is SGHVS and CDR2 is FQNEAQ. The CDR3 spans 15 residues. CDR3 coding DNA: TGTGCCAGCAGCTTAACCACCGCAGGTACAGATACGCAGTATTTT. Residues: CASSLTTAGTDTQYF.

This chain connects TRBV20-1 to TRBJ1-2; 7 nucleotides agree with TRBD1. Germline V CDR1 and CDR2: DFQATT, SNEGSKA (reference sequence). J was trimmed by 8 bases and V by 0 bases; bases with no gene match: 6. The CDR3 is 13 residues long. CDR3 DNA sequence: TGCAGTGCTAGAGATACAGGGGACCTGGGCTACACCTTC. It is translated as CSARDTGDLGYTF.

The genes are TRBV20-1 and TRBJ2-3; perhaps D is TRBD1 or TRBD2 (6 bases each). The V end lost 3 bases, the J end lost 0 bases, and 19 bases lay between the germline ends. Germline values: CDR1 DFQATT, CDR2 SNEGSKA (reference sequence). The length of the CDR3 is 17 residues. The CDR3 protein is CSASPLRGEDSTDTQYF. For the CDR3, the DNA is TGCAGTGCTAGCCCCCTGAGGGGGGAGGATAGCACAGATACGCAGTATTTT.

The chain uses TRBV14 and TRBJ1-1, with D maybe TRBD1 (5 bases). CDR3 size: 13 residues. The germline CDR1 and CDR2 sequences are SGHDN and FVKESK. The V gene lost 1 base and the J gene lost 7 bases, with 10 bases spanning the gap. Here the CDR3 DNA reads TGTGCCAGCAGCCAAGTTGGGCAGGGTGAAGCTTTCTTT. This sequence encodes CASSQVGQGEAFF.

The chain is built from TRBV28 and TRBJ2-7; 9 bases fit TRBD1. The ends lost 5 bases at V and 5 bases at J; junction bases unmatched: 7. CDR1 is MDHEN and CDR2 is SYDVKM in the germline V gene. The CDR3 is made up of 14 amino acids. CDR3 bases: TGTGCCAGCAGTGACAGGGGGTTACTCCACGAGCAGTACTTC. This translates into CASSDRGLLHEQYF.

The rearrangement links TRBV4-1 to TRBJ1-6; TRBD1 aligns across 8 bases. The trim removed 1 base at V and 5 bases at J, leaving 7 bases unmatched. CDR3 length: 17 amino acids. Per the germline V gene, CDR1 is MGHRA and CDR2 is YSYEKL. CDR3: CASSQVVQGDHNSPLHF. The CDR3 DNA follows: TGCGCCAGCAGCCAAGTAGTACAGGGGGACCATAATTCACCCCTCCACTTT.

V gene TRBV28 combines with J gene TRBJ2-3, with D perhaps TRBD2 (5 bases). The CDR3 length is 14 residues. CDR1 is MDHEN, CDR2 SYDVKM, per germline. Trimming took off 8 bases at V and 1 base at J, with 13 bases between the two ends. CDR3 DNA: TGTGCCAGCGAAAGTCTAGCAGGCACAGATACGCAGTATTTT. This translates into CASESLAGTDTQYF.

V is TRBV3-1 and J is TRBJ2-3; D may correspond to TRBD1 or TRBD2 (5 bases each). Germline loops: CDR1 LGHDT, CDR2 YNNKEL (reference sequence). V was cut by 6 bases and J by 7 bases, with 29 bases left in between. The CDR3 runs to 18 residues. CDR3: CASSPFGPDEPWGNTQYF. The DNA of the CDR3 is TGTGCCAGCAGTCCATTTGGCCCGGACGAGCCGTGGGGGAATACGCAGTATTTT.

In this sample, this clonotype turned up a few times. The J gene is TRBJ2-1, the V gene TRBV29-1; 10 nucleotides agree with TRBD2. CDR1 and CDR2 from the germline V gene are SQVTM and ANQGSEA. The CDR3 contains 13 residues. V was clipped by 6 bases and J by 7 bases; unmatched bases: 6. The CDR3 DNA reads as TGCAGCGTGTGGAGCGGGGGGGTAAATGAGCAGTTCTTC. It translates to CSVWSGGVNEQFF.

This clonotype was observed a handful of times. The V call is TRBV10-3, the J call TRBJ2-3; D is unresolved. Germline loops: CDR1 ENHRY, CDR2 SYGVKD. CDR3 length: 14 amino acids. Trimming removed 4 bases at V and 11 bases at J, with 19 bases between. CDR3 DNA: TGTGCCATCAGTGCTCAACCCCAGAACGATTGGCAGTATTTT. Amino acids: CAISAQPQNDWQYF.

This clonotype has only a few counts. The chain has TRBV15 and TRBJ1-5; maybe TRBD1 (5 bases). CDR3 size: 16 residues. Trimming stripped 0 bases from V and 2 bases from J, with 11 bases between. Germline CDR1 and CDR2: LNHNV and YYDKDF (reference sequence). CDR3 in amino acids: CATSRDWGVGNQPQHF. DNA for the CDR3: TGTGCCACCAGCAGAGATTGGGGGGTCGGCAATCAGCCCCAGCATTTT.

The chain carries TRBV19 and TRBJ2-5; D uncertain. Trimming shortened V by 1 base and J by 10 bases, and 22 bases separated the two germline ends. Per germline, CDR1 LNHDA and CDR2 SQIVND (reference sequence). The CDR3 runs to 16 residues. CDR3 sequence: CASSIGSGTEIVDQYF. DNA for the CDR3: TGTGCCAGTAGTATAGGCTCAGGCACGGAGATAGTGGACCAGTACTTC.

This clonotype was detected only a few times. The CDR3 here is CSAREATSNIQYF. The CDR3 DNA is TGCAGTGCTAGAGAGGCGACCAGCAACATTCAGTACTTC. The gene calls are TRBV20-1 and TRBJ2-4; D gene uncertain. Germline CDR1 DFQATT, CDR2 SNEGSKA (reference sequence). V was cut by 0 bases and J by 7 bases, with 10 bases left in between. The CDR3 has 13 amino acids.

The V call is TRBV20-1, the J call TRBJ2-1, with TRBD1 as a possible D gene (5 bases). The ends were cut back, 6 bases at V and 10 bases at J, with 16 bases in the middle. The CDR3 runs 12 residues. In germline, CDR1 is DFQATT, CDR2 SNEGSKA (reference sequence). CDR3 in amino acids: CSAKINPGEQFF. The CDR3 DNA reads as TGCAGTGCCAAAATAAACCCAGGGGAGCAGTTCTTC.

V is TRBV7-2 and J is TRBJ2-3; the D gene is possibly TRBD1 (6 bases). The germline V and J ends were trimmed by 5 bases and 2 bases, with 17 bases remaining between them. The CDR3 covers 16 residues. CDR1 and CDR2 from the germline V gene are SGHTA and FQGNSA. CDR3 loop: CASSPFQGPYTDTQYF. CDR3 nucleotides: TGTGCCAGCAGCCCTTTCCAGGGGCCCTACACAGATACGCAGTATTTT.

This clonotype has a handful of counts. The rearrangement links TRBV2 to TRBJ2-7; TRBD1 agrees at 8 bases. The CDR3 is made up of 14 amino acids. Germline CDR1 reads SNHLY; CDR2 reads FYNNEI. V shed 7 bases, J shed 3 bases, and the junction held 8 bases outside the gene matches. The CDR3, as DNA: TGTGCCAGCATTCAATCCGGGACAGGCTACGAGCAGTACTTC. Its translation is CASIQSGTGYEQYF.

The chain joins TRBV27 to TRBJ1-1, with a possible D match to TRBD1 (6 bases). Germline CDR1 and CDR2: MNHEY and SMNVEV (reference sequence). Trimming pared 6 bases from V and 4 bases from J, leaving 15 bases between. The CDR3 extends over 14 amino acids. In nucleotides, the CDR3 is TGTGCCAGCAGCAGGGGAGAGTCTACCACTGAAGCTTTCTTT. Protein product: CASSRGESTTEAFF.

V usage is TRBV6-5 and J usage is TRBJ2-3; the D gene is possibly TRBD1 (6 bases). Germline loops: CDR1 MNHEY, CDR2 SVGAGI. The V end was cut by 0 bases, the J end by 3 bases, with 10 bases between. The CDR3 is 15 amino acids. The CDR3 spells CASSYSAGTTDTQYF. Here the CDR3 DNA reads TGTGCCAGCAGTTACTCAGCCGGGACAACAGATACGCAGTATTTT.

The V gene is TRBV20-1, the J gene TRBJ2-3, with D maybe TRBD2 (6 bases). The ends were cut back, 5 bases at V and 2 bases at J, with 14 bases in the middle. This CDR3 is built from 14 residues. Germline V CDR1 and CDR2: DFQATT, SNEGSKA (reference sequence). As DNA, the CDR3 is TGCAGTGCTCCCCGGGGGTTATACACAGATACGCAGTATTTT. This encodes CSAPRGLYTDTQYF.

The V and J genes are TRBV14 and TRBJ1-4, with D unresolved. The CDR3 spans 13 residues. Germline loops: CDR1 SGHDN, CDR2 FVKESK. V was cut by 2 bases and J by 11 bases, with 12 bases left in between. CDR3: CASSQRIAGKLFF. For the CDR3, the DNA is TGTGCCAGCAGCCAAAGGATAGCTGGGAAACTGTTTTTT.

This clonotype was observed a handful of times. The chain combines TRBV20-1 with TRBJ2-7; 11 bases fit TRBD2. Germline V lookup: CDR1 DFQATT, CDR2 SNEGSKA (reference sequence). Trimming cost V 6 bases and J 4 bases; bases outside gene matches: 8. The CDR3 has 14 residues. CDR3 bases: TGCAGTGCGTCCCCGACTAGCGGGACATACGAGCAGTACTTC. It specifies CSASPTSGTYEQYF.